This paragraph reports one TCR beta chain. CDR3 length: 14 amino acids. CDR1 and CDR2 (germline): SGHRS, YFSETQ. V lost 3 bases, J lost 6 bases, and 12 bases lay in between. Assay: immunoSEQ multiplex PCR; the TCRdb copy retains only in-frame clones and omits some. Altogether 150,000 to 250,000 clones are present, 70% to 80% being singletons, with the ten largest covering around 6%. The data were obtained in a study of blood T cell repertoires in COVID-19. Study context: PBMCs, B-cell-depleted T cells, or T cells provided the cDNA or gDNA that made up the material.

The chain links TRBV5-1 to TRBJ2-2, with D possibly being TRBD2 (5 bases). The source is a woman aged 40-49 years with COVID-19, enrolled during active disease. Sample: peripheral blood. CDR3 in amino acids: CASSSWTPPGELFF. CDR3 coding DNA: TGCGCCAGCAGCTCCTGGACTCCTCCCGGGGAGCTGTTTTTT.